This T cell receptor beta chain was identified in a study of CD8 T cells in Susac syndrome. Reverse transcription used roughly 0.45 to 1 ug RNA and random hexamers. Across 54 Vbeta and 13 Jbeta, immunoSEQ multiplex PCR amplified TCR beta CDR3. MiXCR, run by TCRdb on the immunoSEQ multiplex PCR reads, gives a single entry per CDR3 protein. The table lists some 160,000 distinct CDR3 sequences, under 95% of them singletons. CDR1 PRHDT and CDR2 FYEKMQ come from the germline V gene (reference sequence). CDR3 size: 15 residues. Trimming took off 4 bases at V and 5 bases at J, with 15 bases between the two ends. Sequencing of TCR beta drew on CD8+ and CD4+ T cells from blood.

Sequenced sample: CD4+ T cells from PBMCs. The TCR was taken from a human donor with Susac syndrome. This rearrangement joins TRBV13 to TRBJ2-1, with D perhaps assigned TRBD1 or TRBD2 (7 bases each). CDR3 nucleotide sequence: TGTGCCAGCAGCTCTTCAGGGGGGGCCAACAATGAGCAGTTCTTC. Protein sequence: CASSSSGGANNEQFF.